Here is one T cell receptor (beta chain) with its context. Antigen: not known. This entry is derived from a study of response to subunit inactivated influenza vaccine. Study-level findings and limits: Authors suggested each seasonal influenza vaccination recruits few new T cells.

TCRdb re-called the RT-PCR reads through MiXCR, storing one row per CDR3 protein. There are 650,000 to 700,000 distinct CDR3 sequences in the sample; roughly 14% occur only once, and about 9.9% lies in the top ten. Trimming took 2 bases from V and 5 from J; bases not matched to a gene: 8. Germline-derived CDR1 and CDR2 are SGHAT and FQNNGV. The CDR3 totals 15 residues. Material: PBMCs from blood, obtained 11 to 12 days after vaccination. V usage is TRBV11-2 and J usage is TRBJ2-7, with 8 bases identical to TRBD1. The clonotype comes from a man aged 50 to 60 who received an inactivated influenza vaccine. The CDR3 loop is CASSLPRGRLNEQYF. The CDR3 DNA follows: TGTGCCAGCAGCTTACCCAGGGGGCGGCTGAACGAGCAGTACTTC.